This TCR beta chain was sequenced in a study of T-cell memory formation after mild COVID-19. Germline V gives CDR1 SGHRS, CDR2 YFSETQ. This CDR3 is built from 14 residues. The V end was cut by 4 bases, the J end by 0 bases, with 10 bases between. From the 5' RACE reads, TCRdb called clonotypes with MiXCR, one entry per CDR3 protein. The repertoire holds some 450,000 distinct CDR3 sequences, with over 15% as singletons. The rearrangement links TRBV5-1 to TRBJ1-1; D call uncertain. The sequence was obtained from a man younger than 35 who had mild COVID-19 (a few samples of this study predate the infection). Cell type and time point are not known. Material for sequencing was PBMCs or a T cell subset sorted from them (not recorded which). The CDR3 region is CASSPQTLNTEAFF. The CDR3 DNA sequence: TGCGCCAGCAGCCCACAAACTTTGAACACTGAAGCTTTCTTT.